The rows below give T cell receptor beta chains drawn from one sample of a study of shared clonotypes between healthy human individuals. Assay: immunoSEQ multiplex PCR; the TCRdb copy retains only in-frame clones and omits some. In the table there are 2 million to 2.5 million clones, over 85% of which are singletons. The sample comprised naive CD4+ T cells from PBMCs. The receptors were gathered from a man aged 18-30 years in good health. Some clones in this sample may be carry-over from other donors' samples. Each CDR3 is given with its conserved first and last residue. Fields, in order: D gene, J gene, clone size, V gene, CDR3 protein, CDR3 DNA. A D gene is named only where the DNA matches it firmly. Clone size appears in some rows only: once, few, many, or a class for an expanded clone.

D: -
J: TRBJ1-3
size: -
V: TRBV6-1
CDR3: CASSEAGLGLSGNTIYF
DNA: TGTGCCAGCAGTGAAGCGGGGTTGGGGCTTTCTGGAAACACCATATATTTT

D: -
J: TRBJ1-1
size: once
V: TRBV18
CDR3: CASSPRGSTNTEAFF
DNA: TGTGCCAGCTCACCACGCGGCTCGACGAACACTGAAGCTTTCTTT

D: -
J: TRBJ2-5
size: -
V: TRBV7-2
CDR3: CASSQTKTQYF
DNA: TGTGCCAGCAGCCAAACGAAAACCCAGTACTTC

D: TRBD2
J: TRBJ2-7
size: -
V: TRBV28
CDR3: CASSSGIYEQYF
DNA: TGTGCCAGCTCTAGCGGGATCTACGAGCAGTACTTC

D: -
J: TRBJ1-5
size: -
V: TRBV18
CDR3: CASSTNVQPQHF
DNA: TGTGCCAGCTCAACGAATGTTCAGCCCCAGCATTTT

D: -
J: TRBJ2-2
size: -
V: TRBV6-1
CDR3: CASRKGPYPPGELFF
DNA: TGTGCCAGCAGGAAGGGACCTTATCCTCCCGGGGAGCTGTTTTTT

D: TRBD1
J: TRBJ1-2
size: -
V: TRBV5-1
CDR3: CASSNHTPGQLYGYTF
DNA: TGCGCCAGCAGCAATCATACCCCGGGACAGCTATATGGCTACACCTTC

D: TRBD1
J: TRBJ2-7
size: -
V: TRBV27
CDR3: CASSPGDRDTPSVYEQYF
DNA: TGTGCCAGCAGTCCCGGGGACAGGGACACCCCCTCTGTCTACGAGCAGTACTTC

D: TRBD2
J: TRBJ2-5
size: -
V: TRBV7-6
CDR3: CASSSGLAVPETQYF
DNA: TGTGCCAGCAGTTCAGGACTAGCGGTCCCAGAGACCCAGTACTTC

D: -
J: TRBJ2-1
size: -
V: TRBV7-2
CDR3: CASSLEGHPYNEQFF
DNA: TGTGCCAGCAGCTTAGAGGGACACCCGTACAATGAGCAGTTCTTC

D: TRBD2
J: TRBJ2-7
size: -
V: TRBV29-1
CDR3: CSARLAGGPSDEQYF
DNA: TGCAGCGCCCGACTAGCGGGAGGGCCCTCCGACGAGCAGTACTTC

D: -
J: TRBJ2-7
size: -
V: TRBV29-1
CDR3: CSVEDRGIRRYEQYF
DNA: TGCAGCGTTGAAGATCGGGGTATTAGAAGGTACGAGCAGTACTTC

D: -
J: TRBJ1-3
size: -
V: TRBV2
CDR3: CASSEVAARSGNTIYF
DNA: TGTGCCAGCAGTGAAGTAGCAGCGCGCTCTGGAAACACCATATATTTT

D: -
J: TRBJ2-1
size: -
V: TRBV28
CDR3: CASSYLLPRDNEQFF
DNA: TGTGCCAGCAGTTATCTCCTCCCGAGGGACAATGAGCAGTTCTTC

D: TRBD1
J: TRBJ1-2
size: -
V: TRBV4-1
CDR3: CASSQGIRGHLYGYTF
DNA: TGCGCCAGCAGCCAAGGTATCAGGGGGCATCTTTATGGCTACACCTTC